Listed below are T cell receptor beta chains from one sample, sequenced in a study of blood T cell repertoires in COVID-19. Assay used: immunoSEQ multiplex PCR; TCRdb lists only in-frame clones, some missing. The data contain fewer than 100,000 clones, 75% to 95% of them seen just once; the ten biggest clones take up 0.65% to 0.9%. Sequencing was carried out using peripheral blood. The receptors come from a woman aged 80 or over with acute or convalescent COVID-19. Both conserved end residues are part of each CDR3. Each record gives: V gene, D gene, J gene, clone size, CDR3 protein, CDR3 DNA. D genes are given only for firm matches. Expanded clones are given a class, and other clones once, few, many or no size at all.

V: TRBV7-9
D: NA
J: TRBJ2-2
size: NA
CDR3: CASSFAAAGPTGELFF
DNA: TGTGCCAGCAGCTTCGCTGCAGCAGGCCCCACCGGGGAGCTGTTTTTT

V: TRBV6-6
D: NA
J: TRBJ2-3
size: NA
CDR3: CASSAQQSRTDTQYF
DNA: TGTGCCAGCAGTGCACAACAGAGCCGCACAGATACGCAGTATTTT

V: TRBV12-3/TRBV12-4
D: NA
J: TRBJ2-5
size: NA
CDR3: CASKSGSRETQYF
DNA: TGTGCCAGCAAGAGCGGTAGCAGGGAGACCCAGTACTTC

V: TRBV18
D: TRBD1
J: TRBJ1-2
size: once
CDR3: CASSPGTGYGYTF
DNA: TGTGCCAGCTCACCCGGGACAGGGTATGGCTACACCTTC

V: TRBV7-8
D: NA
J: TRBJ1-5
size: few
CDR3: CASARGGRGGQPQHF
DNA: TGTGCCAGCGCCCGCGGGGGGCGCGGTGGTCAGCCCCAGCATTTT

V: TRBV29-1
D: TRBD1
J: TRBJ2-6
size: NA
CDR3: CSVEGQGARGANVLTF
DNA: TGCAGCGTTGAAGGCCAGGGGGCGCGTGGGGCCAACGTCCTGACTTTC

V: TRBV27
D: TRBD1
J: TRBJ2-7
size: once
CDR3: CASSLRPGQTYEQYF
DNA: TGTGCCAGCAGTCTCCGACCGGGACAGACCTACGAGCAGTACTTC

V: TRBV5-4
D: NA
J: TRBJ1-1
size: once
CDR3: CASSPGSLRNTEAFF
DNA: TGTGCCAGCAGCCCGGGAAGTCTCAGAAACACTGAAGCTTTCTTT

V: TRBV5-1
D: TRBD1
J: TRBJ2-7
size: NA
CDR3: CASSLWGDRAEEQYF
DNA: TGCGCCAGCAGCTTGTGGGGGGACAGGGCGGAGGAGCAGTACTTC

V: TRBV6-5
D: TRBD2
J: TRBJ2-7
size: NA
CDR3: CASSSGGVGYEQYF
DNA: TGTGCCAGCAGCTCTGGGGGGGTGGGCTACGAGCAGTACTTC

V: TRBV6-1
D: NA
J: TRBJ1-4
size: NA
CDR3: CASSEMGAFNEKLFF
DNA: TGTGCCAGCAGTGAAATGGGGGCCTTTAATGAAAAACTGTTTTTT

V: TRBV29-1
D: NA
J: TRBJ2-1
size: NA
CDR3: CSVVRGSYNEQFF
DNA: TGCAGCGTTGTCCGGGGGAGCTACAATGAGCAGTTCTTC

V: TRBV9
D: NA
J: TRBJ2-1
size: NA
CDR3: CASSVASRGSDEQFF
DNA: TGTGCCAGCAGCGTAGCGAGTAGAGGATCCGATGAGCAGTTCTTC

V: TRBV6-5
D: TRBD1
J: TRBJ1-6
size: NA
CDR3: CASRRTGLNNSPLHF
DNA: TGTGCCAGCAGAAGGACAGGGTTGAATAATTCACCCCTCCACTTT

V: TRBV9
D: NA
J: TRBJ2-6
size: NA
CDR3: CASSVAPNSGANVLTF
DNA: TGTGCCAGCAGCGTAGCCCCAAACTCTGGGGCCAACGTCCTGACTTTC

V: TRBV4-2
D: TRBD1
J: TRBJ2-5
size: NA
CDR3: CASSQTDRGVQETQYF
DNA: TGTGCCAGCAGCCAAACTGACAGGGGCGTCCAAGAGACCCAGTACTTC

V: TRBV4-2
D: TRBD2
J: TRBJ2-1
size: NA
CDR3: CASSPRTSGSSYNEQFF
DNA: TGTGCCAGCAGCCCCAGGACTAGCGGGAGCTCCTACAATGAGCAGTTCTTC

V: TRBV5-8
D: NA
J: TRBJ2-1
size: NA
CDR3: CASSLARAEQFF
DNA: TGTGCCAGCAGCTTGGCTCGAGCGGAGCAGTTCTTC

V: TRBV7-7
D: NA
J: TRBJ2-3
size: NA
CDR3: CASSLAQESQQYF
DNA: TGTGCCAGCAGCTTAGCGCAAGAGTCCCAGCAGTATTTT

V: TRBV2
D: NA
J: TRBJ1-2
size: NA
CDR3: CASKPPGTSNYGYTF
DNA: TGTGCCAGCAAACCCCCCGGGACATCTAACTATGGCTACACCTTC

V: TRBV7-7
D: NA
J: TRBJ2-3
size: NA
CDR3: CASSLVERDTQYF
DNA: TGTGCTAGCAGCTTAGTGGAGAGAGATACGCAGTATTTT

V: TRBV4-1
D: NA
J: TRBJ2-7
size: once
CDR3: CASSQVGQVYEQYF
DNA: TGCGCCAGCAGCCAAGTGGGGCAGGTCTACGAGCAGTACTTC

V: TRBV3-1/TRBV3-2
D: TRBD2
J: TRBJ2-3
size: NA
CDR3: CASSQVIERGGFTDTQYF
DNA: TGTGCCAGCAGCCAAGTAATCGAGCGGGGTGGGTTCACAGATACGCAGTATTTT

V: TRBV6-5
D: NA
J: TRBJ1-1
size: NA
CDR3: CASRQGWLSEAFF
DNA: TGTGCCAGCAGACAGGGTTGGTTGTCTGAAGCTTTCTTT

V: TRBV5-1
D: NA
J: TRBJ2-3
size: NA
CDR3: CASSLDEGTQYF
DNA: TGCGCCAGCAGCTTGGATGAGGGTACGCAGTATTTT

V: TRBV28
D: NA
J: TRBJ2-7
size: NA
CDR3: CASSLTSLSYEQYF
DNA: TGTGCCAGCAGTTTAACGAGTCTCTCCTACGAGCAGTACTTC

V: TRBV27
D: TRBD1
J: TRBJ2-7
size: NA
CDR3: CASSQDRGPYEQYF
DNA: TGTGCCAGCAGTCAGGACAGGGGTCCCTACGAGCAGTACTTC

V: TRBV28
D: NA
J: TRBJ2-3
size: NA
CDR3: CASSLFGRGADTQYF
DNA: TGTGCCAGCAGTTTATTTGGCAGGGGAGCAGATACGCAGTATTTT

V: TRBV6-5
D: NA
J: TRBJ2-7
size: NA
CDR3: CASRRGTDVSRQYF
DNA: TGTGCCAGCAGACGCGGGACAGATGTCTCTCGGCAGTACTTC

V: TRBV12-3/TRBV12-4
D: TRBD1
J: TRBJ1-2
size: NA
CDR3: CASSGDRVYGYTF
DNA: TGTGCCAGCAGTGGGGACAGGGTATATGGCTACACCTTC

V: TRBV3-1/TRBV3-2
D: TRBD2
J: TRBJ2-2
size: NA
CDR3: CASSQGTSSNTGELFF
DNA: TGTGCCAGCAGCCAAGGGACTAGCTCGAACACCGGGGAGCTGTTTTTT

V: TRBV21-1
D: NA
J: TRBJ2-7
size: few
CDR3: CASNNPLLAGVSYEQYF
DNA: TGTGCCAGCAACAATCCCCTTCTAGCGGGAGTCTCCTACGAGCAGTACTTC

V: TRBV9
D: NA
J: TRBJ2-1
size: NA
CDR3: CASSRSFAYNEQFF
DNA: TGTGCCAGCAGTCGTAGCTTCGCCTACAATGAGCAGTTCTTC

V: TRBV7-2
D: NA
J: TRBJ2-5
size: NA
CDR3: CASSLKRATTQYF
DNA: TGTGCCAGCAGCTTAAAGAGAGCCACGACCCAGTACTTC

V: TRBV18
D: TRBD1
J: TRBJ1-2
size: NA
CDR3: CASSPGQDYGYTF
DNA: TGTGCCAGCTCACCGGGACAGGACTATGGCTACACCTTC

V: TRBV2
D: TRBD2
J: TRBJ2-2
size: NA
CDR3: CASSAGGSGRYGELFF
DNA: TGTGCCAGCAGTGCGGGGGGTAGCGGGAGGTACGGGGAGCTGTTTTTT